These 8 T cell receptor beta chains share one sample of origin, sequenced in a study of CXCR3-negative and CXCR3-positive naive CD8 T cells. TRB cDNA was prepared as libraries by UMI-labeled 5' RACE. No DNA is given; TCRdb re-called the 5' RACE reads and lists each CDR3 protein once. This sample's clone table lists approximately 58,000 distinct CDR3 sequences. The source material was naive CXCR3- CD8+ T cells from blood. Stated subset: CD45RO-CCR7+CD27+CD95- naive CD8+ T cells lacking CXCR3 (TNR3-). All receptors come from a human donor in good health. Some clones in this sample may be carry-over from other donors' samples.

The J gene is TRBJ2-7, the V gene TRBV7-9; the D call of TRBD1 rests on TCRdb alone, since no DNA is present to check it. Germline V CDR1 and CDR2: SEHNR, FQNEAQ (reference sequence). The CDR3 runs to 16 residues. This CDR3 reads CASSFGSGEALGEQYF. The whole variable domain, remainder taken from reference TRBV7-9 and TRBJ2-7, is DTGVSQNPRHKITKRGQNVTFRCDPISEHNRLYWYRQTLGQGPEFLTYFQNEAQLEKSRLLSDRFSAERPKGSFSTLEIQRTEQGDSAMYLCASSFGSGEALGEQYFGPGTRLTVT.

The chain recombines TRBV20-1 with TRBJ2-5; TCRdb names TRBD2, which stays unverified in the absence of DNA. The CDR3 is made up of 18 amino acids. Germline lookup yields CDR1 DFQATT and CDR2 SNEGSKA (reference sequence). The CDR3 sequence: CSARGLAGETGVQETQYF.

The J gene is TRBJ1-5, the V gene TRBV7-2; the D call of TRBD1 rests on TCRdb alone, since no DNA is present to check it. Germline V lookup: CDR1 SGHTA, CDR2 FQGNSA. The CDR3 is made up of 13 amino acids. CDR3 sequence reads: CASSSTGYQPQHF.

The V and J genes are TRBV19 and TRBJ2-2; with no DNA, the TCRdb D assignment of TRBD1 cannot be verified. The CDR3 contains 17 residues. Germline lookup yields CDR1 LNHDA and CDR2 SQIVND (reference sequence). The CDR3 region is CASSPPRGVPNTGELFF. The variable domain in full, with the rest retrieved from reference TRBV19 and TRBJ2-2, is DGGITQSPKYLFRKEGQNVTLSCEQNLNHDAMYWYRQDPGQGLRLIYYSQIVNDFQKGDIAEGYSVSREKKESFPLTVTSAQKNPTAFYLCASSPPRGVPNTGELFFGEGSRLTVL.

J is TRBJ2-3 and V is TRBV29-1; TCRdb gives TRBD1 as the D gene, but with no DNA this cannot be confirmed. CDR1 is SQVTM, CDR2 ANQGSEA, per germline. This CDR3 contains 14 residues. The CDR3 is CSVEGGGAPDTQYF.

This chain links TRBV7-3 with TRBJ2-3; TCRdb picks TRBD1, but there is no DNA to check that call. Germline V gives CDR1 SGHTA, CDR2 FQGTGA. The CDR3 contains 14 residues. The CDR3 region is CASSRTGGTDTQYF.

This rearrangement joins TRBV7-2 to TRBJ2-3. The germline CDR1 and CDR2 sequences are SGHTA and FQGNSA. The CDR3 extends over 14 amino acids. CDR3 sequence: CASSLYGNTDTQYF.

The chain employs TRBV21-1 and TRBJ2-7; TCRdb calls TRBD1, which cannot be checked without DNA. TRBV21-1 constitutes a pseudogene. This CDR3 spans 14 amino acids. The CDR3 loop is CASSKEEGGYEQYF.